This T cell receptor beta chain derives from a study of T cells after yellow fever vaccination. General study points: Researchers noted that a small share of clonotypes showed up in both CD4 and CD8 compartments.

CDR1 and CDR2 (germline): SGHKS, YYEKEE (reference sequence). V dropped 5 bases and J dropped 3 bases, with 23 bases sitting between them. The CDR3 has 18 residues. A word on this clonotype: What it binds is not known.

TCRdb fed the 5' RACE reads into MiXCR, producing one record per CDR3 protein. Here the sample spans some 600,000 distinct CDR3 sequences, approximately 13% being singletons. The gene calls are TRBV5-5 and TRBJ2-2; the D gene is possibly TRBD1 (7 bases). This TCR was recovered from a man aged 25 to 40 who received the YFV17D yellow fever vaccine. The starting material was PBMCs, obtained on the day of the yellow fever booster vaccination. Here the CDR3 DNA reads TGTGCCAGCAGGCAGGGGGTCGGCGGGATTAGAGACACCGGGGAGCTGTTTTTT. It translates to CASRQGVGGIRDTGELFF.